This T cell receptor beta chain was sequenced during a study of blood T cells in healthy people across ages. Findings of the study overall: Not knowing donor CMV status may have confounded expanded clonotype changes.

To note about this clonotype: No antigen is known for it.

With a J-beta primer mix and a sample-barcoded 5' primer, a second PCR ran about 7 to 11 cycles. Researchers report that each sample yielded at least 3 million CDR3-containing paired-end reads. TCRdb re-called the 5' RACE reads through MiXCR, storing one row per CDR3 protein. The table records 1.5 million to 1.8 million distinct CDR3 sequences, about 45% of them present only once. V lost 2 bases to trimming and J lost 7 bases, with 15 bases between them. CDR3 length: 14 amino acids. This clonotype was sampled from a woman between 18 and 30 years old in good health. The chain employs TRBV12-3 or TRBV12-4 and TRBJ2-7, with D unresolved. Input material: blood. The CDR3 nucleotides are TGTGCCAGCAGTTTACCGGTTAGGATCAATGAGCAGTACTTC. Amino acid sequence: CASSLPVRINEQYF.